One and the same sample provided the 6 T cell receptor beta chains below, sequenced in a study of CD4+ T cells in melanoma. TCRdb's table, derived via immunoSEQ multiplex PCR, lists solely in-frame clones and lacks some. The data show roughly 110,000 clones, 92% seen once. Sequencing used peripheral blood. The receptors originated from a human donor with melanoma.

The rearrangement joins TRBV7-9 to TRBJ1-2; D is uncertain. The CDR3 runs to 12 residues. V was clipped by 2 bases and J by 7 bases, with 8 bases between them. Germline lookup yields CDR1 SEHNR and CDR2 FQNEAQ (reference sequence). CDR3 sequence reads: CASSLYEGGYTF. In DNA form, the CDR3 reads TGTGCCAGCAGCTTATACGAGGGTGGCTACACCTTC.

The chain uses TRBV5-4 and TRBJ1-2; 8 bases agree with TRBD1. The CDR3 sequence is 14 residues long. Germline CDR1 is SGHNT and CDR2 is YYREEE (reference sequence). V lost 4 bases to trimming and J lost 4 bases; unmatched junction nucleotides: 6. The CDR3 DNA is TGTGCCAGCAGCATACAGGGGGGCGGCTATGGCTACACCTTC. It yields the protein CASSIQGGGYGYTF.

The chain employs TRBV5-4 and TRBJ1-2, with TRBD1 as a possible D gene (6 bases). V was cut by 1 base and J by 5 bases, with 12 bases left in between. This CDR3 has 14 amino acids. From germline, CDR1 is SGHNT and CDR2 YYREEE (reference sequence). The CDR3 sequence is CASSLQGPGYGYTF. The CDR3 DNA follows: TGTGCCAGCAGCTTGCAGGGGCCGGGGTATGGCTACACCTTC. Filled out from reference TRBV5-4 and TRBJ1-2, the complete variable domain reads ETGVTQSPTHLIKTRGQQVTLRCSSQSGHNTVSWYQQALGQGPQFIFQYYREEENGRGNFPPRFSGLQFPNYSSELNVNALELDDSALYLCASSLQGPGYGYTFGSGTRLTVV.

The V gene is TRBV14, the J gene TRBJ2-3, with unresolved D. Trimming took 5 bases from V and 4 from J, leaving 13 bases between them. The germline V gene has CDR1 SGHDN and CDR2 FVKESK. The length of the CDR3 is 14 residues. The CDR3 loop reads CASSKKTIADTQYF. CDR3 coding DNA: TGTGCCAGCAGCAAAAAGACCATTGCAGATACGCAGTATTTT.

The chain links TRBV5-1 to TRBJ2-3, with D possibly TRBD2 on 7 matching bases. This CDR3 has 13 amino acids. Germline loops: CDR1 SGHRS, CDR2 YFSETQ. V was pared by 3 bases and J by 6 bases, with 11 bases between. The CDR3 protein is CASSWGGADTQYF. CDR3 in DNA: TGCGCCAGCAGCTGGGGGGGGGCCGATACGCAGTATTTT.

V and J are TRBV29-1 and TRBJ2-5; 11 nucleotides match TRBD1. Germline assignment: CDR1 SQVTM and CDR2 ANQGSEA. This CDR3 has 14 residues. The J segment lost 3 bases and the V segment lost 2 bases, leaving 2 bases of the junction unmatched. The CDR3 here is CSVERDRGEETQYF. In DNA, the CDR3 is TGCAGCGTTGAAAGGGACAGGGGGGAAGAGACCCAGTACTTC.